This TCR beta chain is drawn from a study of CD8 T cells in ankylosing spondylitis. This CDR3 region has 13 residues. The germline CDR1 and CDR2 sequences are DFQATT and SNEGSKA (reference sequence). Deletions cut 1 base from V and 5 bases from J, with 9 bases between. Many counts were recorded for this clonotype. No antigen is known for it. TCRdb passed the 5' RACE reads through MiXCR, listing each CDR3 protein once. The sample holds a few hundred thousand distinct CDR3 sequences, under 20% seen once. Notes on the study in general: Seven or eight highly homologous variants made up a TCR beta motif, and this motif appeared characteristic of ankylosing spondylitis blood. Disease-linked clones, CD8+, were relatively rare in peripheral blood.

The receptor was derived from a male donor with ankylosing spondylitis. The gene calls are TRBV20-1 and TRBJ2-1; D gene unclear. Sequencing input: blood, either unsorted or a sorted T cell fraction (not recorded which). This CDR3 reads CSARASSHNEQFF. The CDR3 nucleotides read TGCAGTGCTAGAGCTTCAAGCCACAATGAGCAGTTCTTC.